This T cell receptor beta chain comes out of a study of blood T cells in healthy people across ages. Points from the study as a whole: Unsorted PBMCs blocked a conclusive comparison of naive and antigen-experienced cells. CMV status of donors was unknown, possibly confounding expanded clonotype changes.

With a J-beta primer mix and a sample-barcoded 5' primer, a second PCR ran roughly 6 to 12 cycles. TCRdb analysed the 5' RACE reads with MiXCR anew, one entry per CDR3 protein. This sample has more than 700,000 distinct CDR3 sequences, with 35% to 50% found just once. As for this clonotype: Its antigen is currently unknown.

Sequencing was done on a sample of blood. The clonotype originates from a man older than 75 in good health.

CDR3 DNA sequence: TGTGCCAGCGGACCTGAAGCTTTCTTT. Its translation: CASGPEAFF. The V call is TRBV2, the J call TRBJ1-1; D unclear. V was clipped by 8 bases and J by 6 bases, with 4 bases between them. There are 9 residues in the CDR3. CDR1 SNHLY and CDR2 FYNNEI come from the germline V gene.